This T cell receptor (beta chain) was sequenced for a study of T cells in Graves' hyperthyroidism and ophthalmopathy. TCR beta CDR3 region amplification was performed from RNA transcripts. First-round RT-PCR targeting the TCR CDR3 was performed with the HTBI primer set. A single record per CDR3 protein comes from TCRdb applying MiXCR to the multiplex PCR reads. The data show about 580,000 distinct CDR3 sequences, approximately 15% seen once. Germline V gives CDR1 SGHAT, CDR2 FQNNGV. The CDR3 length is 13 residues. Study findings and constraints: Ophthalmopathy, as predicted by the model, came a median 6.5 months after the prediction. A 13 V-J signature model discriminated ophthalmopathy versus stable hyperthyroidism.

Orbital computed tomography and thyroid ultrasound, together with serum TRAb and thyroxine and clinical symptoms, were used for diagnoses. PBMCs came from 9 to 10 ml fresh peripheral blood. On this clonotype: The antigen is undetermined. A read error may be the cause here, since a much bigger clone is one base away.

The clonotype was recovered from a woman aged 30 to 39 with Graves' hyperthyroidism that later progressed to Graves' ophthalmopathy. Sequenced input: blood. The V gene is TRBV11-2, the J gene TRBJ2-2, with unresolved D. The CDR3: CASSLLRTVELFF. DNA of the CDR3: TGTGCCAGCAGCTTACTCCGCACCGTGGAGCTGTTTTTT.